This T cell receptor beta chain was sequenced in a study of blood T cells in healthy people across ages. Broader study findings: In the absence of known donor CMV status, changes in expanded clonotypes were possibly confounded. Higher diversity and more naive CD4+ cells were features of long-lived donors, compared to aged donors.

With a J-beta primer mix and a sample-barcoded 5' primer, a second PCR ran roughly 7 to 11 cycles. The template-switch adaptor was a 5' adaptor with 12 random nucleotides. It tagged each cDNA molecule. From the 5' RACE reads, TCRdb called clonotypes with MiXCR, one entry per CDR3 protein. The table lists 1,800,000 or so distinct CDR3 sequences, more than 35% of them singletons. With regard to this clonotype: What it binds is not known.

Per-sample yields of isolated PBMCs were at least 6 million. The ends were cut back, 3 bases at V and 1 base at J, with 6 bases in the middle. CDR1 SGHTA and CDR2 FQGNSA come from the germline V gene. There are 13 residues in the CDR3. The V gene is TRBV7-2, the J gene TRBJ2-5, with D hard to call. The sequencing sample was made of blood. This receptor was identified in a human donor in good health. The CDR3 spells CASSFMGQETQYF. Here the CDR3 DNA reads TGTGCCAGCAGCTTTATGGGCCAAGAGACCCAGTACTTC. Looking up the rest from reference TRBV7-2 and TRBJ2-5 gives the full variable domain: GAGVSQSPSNKVTEKGKDVELRCDPISGHTALYWYRQSLGQGLEFLIYFQGNSAPDKSGLPSDRFSAERTGGSVSTLTIQRTQQEDSAVYLCASSFMGQETQYFGPGTRLLVL.